This T cell receptor beta chain comes out of a study of cytomegalovirus exposure and HLA in healthy donors. With respect to this clone: Its antigen remains unknown.

Vbeta (60) and Jbeta (13) primers were used in the PCR. Profiling relied on immunoSEQ multiplex PCR, and the TCRdb table lists in-frame clones only, not all of them. The profile shows 110,000 to 150,000 clones, roughly a tenth of them singletons. In germline, CDR1 is MGHDK, CDR2 SYGVNS. V gave up 4 bases and J gave up 3 bases; unmatched junction bases: 10. The CDR3 covers 16 residues. Overall study results and limits: For most subjects, TCR beta sequences were reported to predict HLA-A and HLA-B alleles with accuracy. A later analysis reportedly found that, within productive TCRs, an Asian-associated ancestry cluster had fewer N-insertions than the mean observed across the roughly 630 donors. The classifier reportedly diagnosed cytomegalovirus status with high specificity and sensitivity.

The chain recombines TRBV25-1 with TRBJ2-7; 9 bases are shared with TRBD1. The source is a male donor in good health and CMV-seronegative. Specimen: PBMCs. The DNA for the CDR3 is TGTGCCAGCAGTGCAACCCCAGGGACAGGGCACTACGAGCAGTACTTC. Protein: CASSATPGTGHYEQYF.